Each of the 21 T cell receptor beta chains below was sequenced from the same sample in a study of sequential checkpoint blockade in melanoma. Treatment: randomized to nivolumab then ipilimumab (arm A) or the reverse (arm B). TCRdb's table, derived via immunoSEQ multiplex PCR, lists solely in-frame clones and lacks some. The data contain some 32,000 clones, under 90% of them singletons. Here the sequenced sample was CD8+ T cells sorted from blood (inferred from file names), taken from a patient given nivolumab and ipilimumab in sequence. The receptors derive from a human donor with melanoma.

The chain is built from TRBV4-1 and TRBJ1-2; no definite D call. The V gene's germline CDR1 is MGHRA and CDR2 YSYEKL. This CDR3 has 12 amino acids. The V end lost 8 bases, the J end lost 5 bases, and 12 bases lay between the germline ends. The CDR3 coding sequence is TGCGCCAGCTCCACCGGCGGGTATGGCTACACCTTC. It codes for CASSTGGYGYTF.

The rearrangement joins TRBV2 to TRBJ1-2; TRBD1 matches 10 bases. The CDR3 length is 13 residues. Looked up from germline, CDR1 is SNHLY and CDR2 is FYNNEI. The J segment lost 3 bases and the V segment lost 9 bases, leaving 4 bases of the junction unmatched. The CDR3 loop reads CARRTGGHYGYTF. The CDR3 DNA reads TGTGCCAGGCGGACAGGGGGGCACTATGGCTACACCTTC.

This chain joins TRBV19 and TRBJ2-1; tentative D call: TRBD2 (5 bases). The CDR3 has 16 amino acids. Germline CDR1 reads LNHDA; CDR2 reads SQIVND (reference sequence). With 1 base removed from V and 6 bases from J, the gap between germline ends came to 16 bases. The CDR3 DNA reads as TGTGCCAGTAGTATAGCCCGGCGGCGGGCCTTCAATGAGCAGTTCTTC. Translated, it gives CASSIARRRAFNEQFF.

V and J are TRBV27 and TRBJ2-7, with TRBD1 as a possible D gene (6 bases). With 4 bases removed from V and 2 bases from J, the gap between germline ends came to 15 bases. Germline-derived CDR1 and CDR2 are MNHEY and SMNVEV (reference sequence). The length of the CDR3 is 15 residues. Here the CDR3 DNA reads TGTGCCAGCAGTTACAGGGACATTGGACCCTACGAGCAGTACTTC. This encodes CASSYRDIGPYEQYF.

The chain is built from TRBV11-2 and TRBJ2-3; perhaps TRBD2 as D (6 bases). Trimming shortened V by 4 bases and J by 2 bases, and 16 bases separated the two germline ends. Germline lookup yields CDR1 SGHAT and CDR2 FQNNGV. The length of the CDR3 is 16 residues. CDR3 sequence reads: CASSSSFGDSTDTQYF. The CDR3 bases are TGTGCCAGCAGCTCGTCTTTCGGGGACTCCACAGATACGCAGTATTTT.

V is TRBV7-8 and J is TRBJ1-5; 12 nucleotides agree with TRBD1. V was clipped by 4 bases and J by 6 bases; unmatched bases: 7. This CDR3 has 16 residues. Germline values: CDR1 SGHVS, CDR2 FQNEAQ. The CDR3: CASSSWGQGAGQPQHF. The CDR3 bases are TGTGCCAGCAGCTCCTGGGGACAGGGGGCAGGTCAGCCCCAGCATTTT.

Regarding this clone: The same CDR3 can be traced to other DNA sequences in this sample. This chain links TRBV6-1 with TRBJ1-4, with 8 bases matching TRBD1. Germline V lookup: CDR1 MNHNS, CDR2 SASEGT. J lost 5 bases, V lost 4 bases, and 3 bases had no gene match. CDR3 length: 14 residues. In DNA, the CDR3 is TGTGCCAGCAGTGTCCGACAGGGGAATGAAAAACTGTTTTTT. Translated, it gives CASSVRQGNEKLFF.

This rearrangement joins TRBV7-7 to TRBJ2-3, with 8 bases matching TRBD1. CDR3 size: 16 residues. Unmatched junction bases numbered 5, after V lost 2 bases and J lost 1 base. Germline V gene lookup returns CDR1 SSHAT and CDR2 FNYEAQ (reference sequence). CDR3 residues: CASSLRGDRRTDTQYF. CDR3 DNA: TGTGCCAGCAGCTTAAGAGGGGACAGGCGCACAGATACGCAGTATTTT.

In its sample, this clone was seen a few times. The chain uses TRBV30 and TRBJ2-7, with unresolved D. Germline V gene sequence: CDR1 GTSNPN, CDR2 SVGIG (reference sequence). The CDR3 covers 12 residues. V lost 0 bases and J lost 3, with 6 bases in between. The CDR3 nucleotides read TGTGCCTGGAGTGTCTACGGCTACGAGCAGTACTTC. It is translated as CAWSVYGYEQYF. The variable domain in full, with the rest retrieved from reference TRBV30 and TRBJ2-7, is SQTIHQWPATLVQPVGSPLSLECTVEGTSNPNLYWYRQAAGRGLQLLFYSVGIGQISSEVPQNLSASRPQDRQFILSSKKLLLSDSGFYLCAWSVYGYEQYFGPGTRLTVT.

The J gene is TRBJ2-3, the V gene TRBV27; 9 bases are a match to TRBD1. With 1 base clipped from V and 4 bases from J, the junction kept 9 bases outside the gene matches. The CDR3 sequence is 17 residues long. From germline, CDR1 is MNHEY and CDR2 SMNVEV (reference sequence). CDR3 loop: CASSLFATGGGPDTQYF. CDR3 coding DNA: TGTGCCAGCAGTTTATTCGCGACAGGGGGTGGGCCAGATACGCAGTATTTT.

This chain connects TRBV15 to TRBJ2-5; tentatively, D is TRBD1 (6 bases). The CDR3 covers 16 residues. Germline V lookup: CDR1 LNHNV, CDR2 YYDKDF (reference sequence). V lost 2 bases, J lost 5 bases, and 18 bases lay in between. DNA of the CDR3: TGTGCCACCAGCAGAATCACAGGGCGTCGGCGGGAGACCCAGTACTTC. Its protein product is CATSRITGRRRETQYF.

This chain uses TRBV19 with TRBJ2-7, with D maybe TRBD2 (6 bases). V gave up 1 base and J gave up 3 bases, with 10 bases separating them. Germline V gene lookup returns CDR1 LNHDA and CDR2 SQIVND (reference sequence). The CDR3 is made up of 14 amino acids. The CDR3 DNA reads TGTGCCAGTAGTATAGGCCGGGGGAACTACGAGCAGTACTTC. It translates to CASSIGRGNYEQYF.

The chain couples TRBV6-5 to TRBJ2-7; no reliable D call. The germline V gene encodes CDR1 MNHEY and CDR2 SVGAGI. The CDR3 is made up of 14 amino acids. Deletions cut 2 bases from V and 2 bases from J, with 10 bases between. CDR3 sequence (DNA): TGTGCCAGCAGTTACGTGCATACACCCTACGAGCAGTACTTC. This codes for CASSYVHTPYEQYF.

The V call is TRBV27, the J call TRBJ2-7; D gene unclear. The CDR3 is 13 residues long. The V and J ends lost 3 bases and 6 bases respectively, with 12 bases between them. The germline V gene encodes CDR1 MNHEY and CDR2 SMNVEV (reference sequence). CDR3: CASSLSKRGEQYF. DNA of the CDR3: TGTGCCAGCAGTTTGTCCAAGCGTGGCGAGCAGTACTTC.

V usage is TRBV16 and J usage is TRBJ2-5, with 8 bases lining up with TRBD1. The CDR3 covers 16 residues. Trimming cost V 4 bases and J 0 bases; bases outside gene matches: 7. Germline loops: CDR1 KGHSY, CDR2 FQNENV. CDR3 loop: CASSPGGRGHQETQYF. The CDR3 DNA reads TGTGCCAGCAGCCCAGGGGGCCGGGGACACCAAGAGACCCAGTACTTC.

The rearrangement uses TRBV28 and TRBJ1-1, with 11 bases lining up with TRBD1. The ends lost 4 bases at V and 5 bases at J; junction bases unmatched: 9. Germline V gene data show CDR1 as MDHEN and CDR2 as SYDVKM. CDR3 size: 16 residues. The CDR3 DNA is TGTGCCAGCAGTTGGGCCGGGACAGGGGGAGGAACTGAAGCTTTCTTT. This translates into CASSWAGTGGGTEAFF. The full variable domain, rest sourced from reference TRBV28 and TRBJ1-1, is DVKVTQSSRYLVKRTGEKVFLECVQDMDHENMFWYRQDPGLGLRLIYFSYDVKMKEKGDIPEGYSVSREKKERFSLILESASTNQTSMYLCASSWAGTGGGTEAFFGQGTRLTVV.

The rearrangement links TRBV28 to TRBJ2-5; 9 bases map to TRBD2. CDR1 is MDHEN and CDR2 is SYDVKM in the germline V gene. The ends lost 4 bases at V and 4 bases at J; junction bases unmatched: 10. The CDR3 totals 16 residues. In nucleotides, the CDR3 is TGTGCCAGCAGTTCCCCCCCTAGCGGGGCGGGAGAGACCCAGTACTTC. Translated: CASSSPPSGAGETQYF.

This sequence joins TRBV4-3 and TRBJ2-7, with D perhaps matching TRBD1 (5 bases). V lost 0 bases to trimming and J lost 5 bases, with 11 bases between them. The CDR3 is made up of 14 amino acids. Per the germline V gene, CDR1 is LGHNA and CDR2 is YSLEER. Written as DNA, the CDR3 is TGCGCCAGCAGCCAAGACAGGGTGAGGCACGAGCAGTACTTC. Residues: CASSQDRVRHEQYF.

This clone has a single count. This rearrangement joins TRBV7-9 to TRBJ2-7; tentative D call: TRBD2 (6 bases). This CDR3 spans 13 amino acids. Trimming pared 0 bases from V and 3 bases from J, leaving 6 bases between. CDR1 is SEHNR, CDR2 FQNEAQ, per germline (reference sequence). CDR3 in amino acids: CASSLAGSYEQYF. In DNA, the CDR3 is TGTGCCAGCAGCTTAGCCGGGAGCTACGAGCAGTACTTC.

V and J are TRBV5-1 and TRBJ1-5; TRBD1 might be the D (6 bases). The ends were cut back, 4 bases at V and 3 bases at J, with 11 bases in the middle. The germline V gene has CDR1 SGHRS and CDR2 YFSETQ. The CDR3 totals 14 residues. DNA for the CDR3: TGCGCCAGCAGCCTAGGACAGCTCAATCAGCCCCAGCATTTT. Protein: CASSLGQLNQPQHF.

This chain uses TRBV27 with TRBJ2-7; D possibly corresponds to TRBD2 (7 bases). The CDR3 has 14 residues. In germline, CDR1 is MNHEY, CDR2 SMNVEV (reference sequence). V was clipped by 6 bases and J by 4 bases, with 16 bases between them. The CDR3 region is CASRWGGAAYEQYF. In DNA, the CDR3 is TGTGCCAGCAGGTGGGGGGGCGCGGCGTACGAGCAGTACTTC.